These 8 T cell receptor beta chains came from one sample sequenced in a study of T cells in Graves' hyperthyroidism and ophthalmopathy. TCR beta CDR3 regions were amplified from RNA transcripts. The HTBI set primed first-round TCR CDR3 RT-PCR. TCRdb used MiXCR to reprocess the multiplex PCR reads, holding one entry per CDR3 protein. There are a few hundred thousand distinct CDR3 sequences in the sample; approximately 15% occur only once, and 5% to 7% lies in the top ten. Specimen: blood. These receptors were taken from a woman aged 30 to 39 with Graves' hyperthyroidism that later progressed to Graves' ophthalmopathy.

This clonotype showed up many times. The V and J genes are TRBV6-2 or TRBV6-3 and TRBJ2-7; unclear D gene. This CDR3 is built from 15 residues. CDR1 is MNHEY and CDR2 is SVGEGT in the germline V gene. V dropped 10 bases and J dropped 3 bases, with 22 bases sitting between them. CDR3 protein: CATILADGPVYEQYF. The CDR3 DNA reads TGTGCCACCATTCTTGCGGACGGACCGGTCTACGAGCAGTACTTC.

At least ten counts were recorded for this clonotype. This rearrangement joins TRBV6-1 to TRBJ1-1; D is possibly TRBD1 (5 bases). CDR3 length equals 14 residues. Trimming left V 5 bases short and J 3 bases short, with 13 bases between. Germline values: CDR1 MNHNS, CDR2 SASEGT. The CDR3 region is CASSYEGRDTEAFF. Here the CDR3 DNA reads TGTGCCAGCAGTTATGAGGGGAGGGACACTGAAGCTTTCTTT.

This clonotype has just a few counts. This chain uses TRBV7-3 with TRBJ2-5; TRBD2 is a possible D gene (5 bases). Germline CDR1 is SGHTA and CDR2 is FQGTGA. Trimming removed 3 bases at V and 5 bases at J, with 10 bases between. This CDR3 region has 13 residues. The CDR3 DNA is TGTGCCAGCAGCTTGAGGGATTTGGAGACCCAGTACTTC. Translating it yields CASSLRDLETQYF.

The V call is TRBV29-1, the J call TRBJ2-7, with TRBD2 as a possible D gene (6 bases). Trimming stripped 2 bases from V and 1 base from J, with 9 bases between. This CDR3 is built from 13 residues. Germline V gene data show CDR1 as SQVTM and CDR2 as ANQGSEA. CDR3 loop: CSVELTSSYEQYF. DNA for the CDR3: TGCAGCGTTGAATTGACTAGTTCCTACGAGCAGTACTTC.

This clonotype was found many times. V and J are TRBV2 and TRBJ1-4, with 8 bases fitting TRBD1. The CDR3 covers 16 residues. The germline V gene has CDR1 SNHLY and CDR2 FYNNEI. V lost 5 bases, J lost 8 bases, and 13 bases stayed unmatched. In DNA form, the CDR3 reads TGTGCCAGCAGTTATGACCGCGGGACAGGTGGGGAAAAACTGTTTTTT. Protein sequence: CASSYDRGTGGEKLFF.

This rearrangement joins TRBV15 to TRBJ1-1; D may be TRBD1 (5 bases). Trimming stripped 2 bases from V and 4 bases from J, with 14 bases between. From germline, CDR1 is LNHNV and CDR2 YYDKDF (reference sequence). This CDR3 is 15 amino acids long. Here the CDR3 reads CATSRFGAGGTEAFF. In DNA, the CDR3 is TGTGCCACCAGCAGATTCGGGGCGGGTGGCACTGAAGCTTTCTTT.

This clonotype was recorded at least ten times. CDR3 protein: CAWSAWREGPYEQYF. Written as DNA, the CDR3 is TGTGCCTGGAGTGCTTGGCGGGAGGGCCCCTACGAGCAGTACTTC. The chain has TRBV30 and TRBJ2-7, with 9 bases that match TRBD2. V shed 1 base, J shed 2 bases, and the junction held 6 bases outside the gene matches. There are 15 residues in the CDR3. Germline V CDR1 and CDR2: GTSNPN, SVGIG (reference sequence).

The chain links TRBV3-1 to TRBJ2-2, with 7 positions matching TRBD2. With V trimmed by 0 bases and J by 5 bases, 9 bases remained unmatched. The CDR3 is made up of 17 amino acids. Looked up from germline, CDR1 is LGHDT and CDR2 is YNNKEL (reference sequence). Written as DNA, the CDR3 is TGTGCCAGCAGCCAAGAAATCTCGGGGGAGGGGACCGGGGAGCTGTTTTTT. Encoded protein: CASSQEISGEGTGELFF.